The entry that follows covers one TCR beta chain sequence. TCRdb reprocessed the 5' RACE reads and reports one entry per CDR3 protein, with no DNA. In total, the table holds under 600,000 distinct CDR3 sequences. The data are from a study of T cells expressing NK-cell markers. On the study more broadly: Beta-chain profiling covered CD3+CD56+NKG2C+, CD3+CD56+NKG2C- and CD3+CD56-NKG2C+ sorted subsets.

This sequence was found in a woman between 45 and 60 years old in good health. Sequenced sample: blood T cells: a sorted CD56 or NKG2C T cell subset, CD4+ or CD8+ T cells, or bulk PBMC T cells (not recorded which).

The CDR3 loop reads CASSYGTGSKWGYTF. The chain carries TRBV6-6 and TRBJ1-2. Germline loops: CDR1 MNHNY, CDR2 SVGAGI (reference sequence). The CDR3 is 15 residues long.